Shown below are 18 T cell receptor beta chains from a single sample sequenced in a study of follicular helper T cells after annual influenza vaccination (dated by TCRdb to 2017 to 2019). Libraries were made using the immunoSEQ multiplex PCR assay. As stored in TCRdb, this immuneACCESS dataset retains in-frame rearrangements with V and J assigned. A fraction of the clones does not appear; measured against another copy, unresolved V genes explain less than half of the discrepancy, and the remainder lacks a known reason. The sample table shows approximately 25,000 clones, and about four fifths are seen once. The top ten constitute 1% to 1.5% of the sample. Reading the label with the study, this specimen's time point is: 2014-2015 season, pre-vaccination. The specimen was CXCR5+ CD38- circulating T follicular helper cells from blood, collected on the day of influenza vaccination. Sample cell subset or site, as interpreted from the label and publication: circulating Tfh, non-naive CD4+CXCR5+PD-1+ (ICOS+CD38+ or ICOS-CD38-). All receptors come from an adult who received the influenza vaccine.

This rearrangement joins TRBV25-1 to TRBJ1-2; a weak D match, TRBD1 (5 bases). V lost 4 bases and J 1 base, leaving 13 bases between the germline ends. The CDR3 sequence is 15 residues long. Looked up from germline, CDR1 is MGHDK and CDR2 is SYGVNS. CDR3 coding DNA: TGTGCCAGCAGTGGGGCAGGGCCCATTAACTATGGCTACACCTTC. Protein: CASSGAGPINYGYTF.

This clone was recorded once. The rearrangement joins TRBV7-9 to TRBJ1-2; D gene uncertain. CDR3 size: 12 residues. V gave up 5 bases and J gave up 4 bases, with 8 bases separating them. Germline lookup yields CDR1 SEHNR and CDR2 FQNEAQ (reference sequence). The DNA for the CDR3 is TGTGCCAGCAGCGGGGAGAGCTATGGCTACACCTTC. Translation gives CASSGESYGYTF.

The J gene is TRBJ2-6, the V gene TRBV19; TRBD1 matches at 9 bases. The V and J ends lost 9 bases and 0 bases, in that order; junction bases with no gene match: 15. Germline CDR1 and CDR2: LNHDA and SQIVND (reference sequence). This CDR3 is 19 amino acids long. The DNA for the CDR3 is TGTGCCAGCCGACCGAACAGGGGGCCCCTAAGCTCTGGGGCCAACGTCCTGACTTTC. The encoded protein is CASRPNRGPLSSGANVLTF.

The chain is built from TRBV29-1 and TRBJ2-1; no definite D call. The CDR3 is made up of 13 amino acids. The germline gives CDR1 SQVTM, CDR2 ANQGSEA. V dropped 4 bases and J dropped 0 bases, with 7 bases sitting between them. The CDR3 loop reads CSVAWSSYNEQFF. The CDR3 DNA sequence: TGCAGCGTTGCTTGGAGCTCCTACAATGAGCAGTTCTTC.

V usage is TRBV5-6 and J usage is TRBJ2-3; D remains ambiguous. The CDR3 sequence is 16 residues long. The V end lost 1 base, the J end lost 5 bases, and 17 bases lay between the germline ends. Germline V gene sequence: CDR1 SGHDT, CDR2 YYEEEE. The CDR3 DNA follows: TGTGCCAGCAGCTTGCGGCTCACCGGAGCACGAGATACGCAGTATTTT. It specifies CASSLRLTGARDTQYF.

This chain joins TRBV6-6 and TRBJ2-7; D is possibly TRBD1 (6 bases). Per germline, CDR1 MNHNY and CDR2 SVGAGI (reference sequence). The CDR3 contains 13 residues. Trimming stripped 4 bases from V and 7 bases from J, with 14 bases between. Written as DNA, the CDR3 is TGTGCCAGCAGTTCCGCGGACAGTTGGGAGCAGTACTTC. Protein product: CASSSADSWEQYF.

The V gene is TRBV30, the J gene TRBJ1-5; D unresolved. Trimming stripped 0 bases from V and 8 bases from J, with 11 bases between. The CDR3 contains 13 residues. Germline CDR1 and CDR2: GTSNPN and SVGIG (reference sequence). CDR3 residues: CAWSVLPSEPQHF. The CDR3 coding sequence is TGTGCCTGGAGTGTCCTACCGAGTGAGCCCCAGCATTTT.

V gene TRBV5-8 combines with J gene TRBJ2-7; 8 nucleotides agree with TRBD2. Germline CDR1 and CDR2: SGHTS and YDEGEE. The CDR3 loop spans 15 amino acids. Trimming at V came to 4 bases and at J to 2 bases, leaving 8 bases not matched to a gene. CDR3 DNA sequence: TGTGCCAGCAGCCTCGGGAGGGCGGGGACCTACGAGCAGTACTTC. This gives the protein CASSLGRAGTYEQYF.

This clone appeared a few times. This sequence joins TRBV5-1 and TRBJ2-3; 10 bases fit TRBD1. J gave up 4 bases and V 4 bases, and 9 bases lay outside the gene matches. Germline CDR1 SGHRS, CDR2 YFSETQ. There are 16 residues in the CDR3. CDR3 protein: CASSRQGALGADTQYF. In DNA, the CDR3 is TGCGCCAGCAGCCGACAGGGGGCCTTAGGGGCAGATACGCAGTATTTT.

As DNA, the CDR3 is TGTGCCAGCAGCTTAGATGTATCCAGCGGGGGGCAGTTCTTC. It yields the protein CASSLDVSSGGQFF. The rearrangement uses TRBV11-2 and TRBJ2-1, with TRBD2 identical over 8 bases. The CDR3 totals 14 residues. The J segment lost 12 bases and the V segment lost 0 bases, leaving 7 bases of the junction unmatched. In germline, CDR1 is SGHAT, CDR2 FQNNGV.

This sequence joins TRBV2 and TRBJ1-2, with TRBD1 matching over 7 bases. V was pared by 1 base and J by 10 bases, with 9 bases of the junction left unmatched. CDR1 is SNHLY and CDR2 is FYNNEI in the germline V gene. The CDR3 length is 14 residues. The DNA for the CDR3 is TGTGCCAGCAGTGAAGTAAGGACAGGAAAGGACTACACCTTC. Translated, it gives CASSEVRTGKDYTF.

The chain joins TRBV27 to TRBJ1-1; possibly TRBD1 for D (6 bases). Germline CDR1 is MNHEY and CDR2 is SMNVEV (reference sequence). The V end was cut by 7 bases, the J end by 1 base, with 34 bases between. The CDR3 is 21 residues long. CDR3 sequence: CASIIKPPDRLSTRTNTEAFF. The CDR3 DNA reads TGTGCCAGCATTATCAAACCCCCCGACAGGCTCTCAACACGAACGAACACTGAAGCTTTCTTT.

The sample holds one count of this clone. This is likely a read error, given that the CDR3 carries no conserved phenylalanine or tryptophan at its end. The V and J genes are TRBV4-1 and TRBJ1-2, with TRBD1 as a possible D gene (6 bases). The CDR3 length is 12 residues. In germline, CDR1 is MGHRA, CDR2 YSYEKL. Trimming removed 8 bases at V and 0 bases at J, with 7 bases between. The CDR3 loop reads CASGQPNYGYTL. The CDR3 nucleotides read TGCGCCAGCGGACAGCCTAACTATGGCTACACCCTC.

The chain joins TRBV13 to TRBJ2-1, with TRBD2 matching over 8 bases. Germline V gene data show CDR1 as PRHDT and CDR2 as FYEKMQ (reference sequence). With V trimmed by 3 bases and J by 4 bases, 5 bases remained unmatched. The CDR3 extends over 15 amino acids. The CDR3 bases are TGTGCCAGCAGCTTTGTACTAGCGGAATACAATGAGCAGTTCTTC. Protein: CASSFVLAEYNEQFF.

This clone is a singleton in its sample. This chain links TRBV27 with TRBJ1-1; 9 positions match TRBD1. Germline V CDR1 and CDR2: MNHEY, SMNVEV (reference sequence). This CDR3 has 17 amino acids. Trimming removed 6 bases from V and 3 bases from J; junction bases left unmatched: 14. The CDR3 DNA follows: TGTGCCAGCAGGACCGAACTCGCGGGACAGGGATACACTGAAGCTTTCTTT. Its translation: CASRTELAGQGYTEAFF.

V gene TRBV6-5 combines with J gene TRBJ1-3, with 7 bases matching TRBD1. The CDR3 is 15 amino acids. V shed 6 bases, J shed 0 bases, and the junction held 5 bases outside the gene matches. Germline V gene data show CDR1 as MNHEY and CDR2 as SVGAGI. The CDR3 bases are TGTGCCAGCAGGCGAACAGGGGACTCTGGAAACACCATATATTTT. Translated: CASRRTGDSGNTIYF.

The chain combines TRBV5-1 with TRBJ2-7; 10 positions match TRBD1. Looked up from germline, CDR1 is SGHRS and CDR2 is YFSETQ. J was trimmed by 3 bases and V by 4 bases; bases with no gene match: 4. CDR3 length: 14 amino acids. CDR3 region: CASSPGTGDYEQYF. The CDR3 DNA follows: TGCGCCAGCAGCCCCGGGACAGGGGACTACGAGCAGTACTTC. Drawing the rest from reference TRBV5-1 and TRBJ2-7, the complete variable domain is KAGVTQTPRYLIKTRGQQVTLSCSPISGHRSVSWYQQTPGQGLQFLFEYFSETQRNKGNFPGRFSGRQFSNSRSEMNVSTLELGDSALYLCASSPGTGDYEQYFGPGTRLTVT.

The chain employs TRBV13 and TRBJ1-2, with 11 bases identical to TRBD1. V dropped 8 bases and J dropped 7; count of bases not matched to a gene: 12. The germline gives CDR1 PRHDT, CDR2 FYEKMQ (reference sequence). The CDR3 consists of 15 residues. The CDR3: CASSKSGTGGFGYTF. The CDR3 DNA follows: TGTGCCAGCTCGAAGTCCGGGACAGGGGGTTTTGGCTACACCTTC.